This T cell receptor beta chain came from a study of metastatic and nonmetastatic thyroid tumors. Study information: Peripheral blood and tumor or nodule samples from malignant and benign thyroid patients were compared.

This CDR3 region has 15 residues. V lost 4 bases, J lost 4 bases, and 8 bases stayed unmatched. The germline V gene has CDR1 SGHRS and CDR2 YFSETQ. Whole-study findings and limits: Malignant thyroid tumors reportedly exceeded benign nodules significantly in TCR beta diversity, with the difference appearing in blood and tumor.

Every patient was untreated before thyroid surgery. Many counts were recorded for this clone. The antigen is unknown. TCRdb re-called the PCR reads with MiXCR. This sample has about 31,000 clones, with approximately 19% found just once. The specimen was blood. The TCR originated in a female donor with papillary thyroid cancer or a benign thyroid nodule (not recorded which). Some clones in this sample may be carry-over from other donors' samples. The V call is TRBV5-1, the J call TRBJ2-7, with 10 bases fitting TRBD2. The CDR3 protein is CASSLAGANFYEQYF. The CDR3 nucleotides read TGCGCCAGCAGCCTAGCGGGGGCCAATTTTTACGAGCAGTACTTC.